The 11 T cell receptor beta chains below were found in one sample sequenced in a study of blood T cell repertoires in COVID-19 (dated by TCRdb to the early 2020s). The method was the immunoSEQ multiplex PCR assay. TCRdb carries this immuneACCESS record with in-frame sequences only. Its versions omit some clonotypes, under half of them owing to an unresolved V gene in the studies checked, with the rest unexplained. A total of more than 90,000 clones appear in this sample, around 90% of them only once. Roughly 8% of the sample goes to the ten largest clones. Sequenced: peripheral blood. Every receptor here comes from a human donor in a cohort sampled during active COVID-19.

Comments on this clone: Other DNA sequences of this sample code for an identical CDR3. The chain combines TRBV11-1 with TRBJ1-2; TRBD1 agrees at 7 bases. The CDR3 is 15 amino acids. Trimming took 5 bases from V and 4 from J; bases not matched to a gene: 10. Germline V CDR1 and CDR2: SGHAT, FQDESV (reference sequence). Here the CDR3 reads CASSNAGTDPYGYTF. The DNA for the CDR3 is TGTGCCAGCAGCAACGCCGGGACAGACCCCTATGGCTACACCTTC.

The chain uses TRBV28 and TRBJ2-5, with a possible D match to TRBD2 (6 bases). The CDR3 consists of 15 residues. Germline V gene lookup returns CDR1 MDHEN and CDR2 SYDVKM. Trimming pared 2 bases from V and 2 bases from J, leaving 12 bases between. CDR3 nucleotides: TGTGCCAGCAGTTTACTTGGGACTCAACAAGAGACCCAGTACTTC. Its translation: CASSLLGTQQETQYF. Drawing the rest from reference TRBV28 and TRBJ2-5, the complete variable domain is DVKVTQSSRYLVKRTGEKVFLECVQDMDHENMFWYRQDPGLGLRLIYFSYDVKMKEKGDIPEGYSVSREKKERFSLILESASTNQTSMYLCASSLLGTQQETQYFGPGTRLLVL.

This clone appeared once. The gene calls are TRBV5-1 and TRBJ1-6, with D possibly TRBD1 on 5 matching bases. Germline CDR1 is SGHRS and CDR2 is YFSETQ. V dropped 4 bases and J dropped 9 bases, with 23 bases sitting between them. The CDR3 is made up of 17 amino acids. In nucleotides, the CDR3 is TGCGCCAGCAGCAACACGGATCTGGGGACTTCAAGTTCACCCCTCCACTTT. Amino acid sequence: CASSNTDLGTSSSPLHF.

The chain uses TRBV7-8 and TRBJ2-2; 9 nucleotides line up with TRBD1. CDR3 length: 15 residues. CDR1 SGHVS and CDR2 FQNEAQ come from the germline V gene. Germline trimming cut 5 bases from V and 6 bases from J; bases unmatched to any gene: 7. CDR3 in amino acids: CASSPRTGAAGELFF. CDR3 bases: TGTGCCAGCAGCCCCCGGACAGGGGCGGCCGGGGAGCTGTTTTTT.

CDR3 loop: CARDRTGTGGLFSYEQYF. CDR3 nucleotides: TGTGCCAGGGACAGAACCGGGACAGGGGGCTTATTCTCCTACGAGCAGTACTTC. The rearrangement joins TRBV2 to TRBJ2-7, with 12 bases matching TRBD1. This CDR3 has 18 amino acids. Losses at the gene ends were 9 bases for V and 0 bases for J; bases not matched to a gene: 15. Germline V gene lookup returns CDR1 SNHLY and CDR2 FYNNEI.

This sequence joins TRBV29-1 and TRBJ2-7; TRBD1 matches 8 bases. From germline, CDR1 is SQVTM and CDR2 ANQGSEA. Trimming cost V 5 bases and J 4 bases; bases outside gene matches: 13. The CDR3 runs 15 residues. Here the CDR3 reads CSVSFLGTGPYEQYF. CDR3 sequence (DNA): TGCAGCGTTTCATTCCTCGGGACAGGACCATACGAGCAGTACTTC.

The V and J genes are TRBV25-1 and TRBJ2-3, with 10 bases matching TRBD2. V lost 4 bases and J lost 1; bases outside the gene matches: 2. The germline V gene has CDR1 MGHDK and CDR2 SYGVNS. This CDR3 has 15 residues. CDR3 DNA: TGTGCCAGCAGTGGGGGACTAGCGCGCACAGATACGCAGTATTTT. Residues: CASSGGLARTDTQYF.

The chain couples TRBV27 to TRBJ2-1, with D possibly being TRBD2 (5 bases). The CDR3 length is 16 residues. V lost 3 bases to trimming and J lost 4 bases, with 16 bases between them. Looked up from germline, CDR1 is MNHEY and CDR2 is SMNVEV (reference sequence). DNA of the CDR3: TGTGCCAGCAGTTTTAGGGAGCTTACCCCTTACAATGAGCAGTTCTTC. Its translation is CASSFRELTPYNEQFF.

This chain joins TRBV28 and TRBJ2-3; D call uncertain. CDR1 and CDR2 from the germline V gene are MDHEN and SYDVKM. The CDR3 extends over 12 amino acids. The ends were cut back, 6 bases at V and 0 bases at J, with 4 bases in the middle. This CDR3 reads CASRLSTDTQYF. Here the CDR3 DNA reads TGTGCCAGCAGACTGAGCACAGATACGCAGTATTTT.

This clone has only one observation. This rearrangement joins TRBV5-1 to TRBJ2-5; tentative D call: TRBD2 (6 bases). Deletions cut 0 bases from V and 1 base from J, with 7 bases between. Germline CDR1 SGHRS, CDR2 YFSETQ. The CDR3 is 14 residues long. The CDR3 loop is CASSLGGVQETQYF. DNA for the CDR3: TGCGCCAGCAGCTTGGGGGGGGTCCAAGAGACCCAGTACTTC.

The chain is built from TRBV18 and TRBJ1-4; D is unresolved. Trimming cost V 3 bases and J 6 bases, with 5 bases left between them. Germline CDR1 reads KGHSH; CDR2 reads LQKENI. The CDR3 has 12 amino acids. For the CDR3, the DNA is TGTGCCAGCTCACCCGGAGATGAAAAACTGTTTTTT. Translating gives CASSPGDEKLFF.